The 5 T cell receptor delta chains given below trace back to one sample, sequenced in a study of gamma-delta T cells after stem cell transplantation. TCRdb processed the RT-PCR reads again with the CATT caller. This table holds 1,500 to 2,000 delta-chain clones, about 6% found once. The sequenced material came from gamma-delta T cells. These receptors came from a human donor. It is not recorded whose cells these are; they may come from a transplant donor.

The chain combines TRDV2 with TRDJ1; 13 bases fit TRDD3. J was trimmed by 0 bases and V by 3 bases; bases with no gene match: 9. The CDR3 loop spans 18 amino acids. Germline V gives CDR1 GEAIGNYY, CDR2 EKD. CDR3 residues: CACDLVLGDTVDTDKLIF. For the CDR3, the DNA is TGTGCCTGTGACCTAGTACTGGGGGATACGGTGGACACCGATAAACTCATCTTT.

This clone was counted only a few times. TCRdb assigns this DNA the protein of a much larger clone, which departs from its translation at residue 3; this likely reflects a read error, and the protein shown comes from translating the DNA. The chain carries TRDV2 and TRDJ1; D perhaps matches TRDD3 (6 bases). The V gene's germline CDR1 is GEAIGNYY and CDR2 EKD. The CDR3 runs 15 residues. Here the CDR3 reads CARDTVGGNTDKLIF. The CDR3 region has the DNA TGTGCCCGTGACACCGTTGGGGGGAACACCGATAAACTCATCTTT.

In its sample, this clone ranks as medium-sized (0.01 to 0.1%). This chain links TRDV2 with TRDJ1, with 12 bases that match TRDD3. This CDR3 has 18 amino acids. Germline-derived CDR1 and CDR2 are GEAIGNYY and EKD. V shed 0 bases and J 2 bases; nucleotides not matched to a gene: 9. This CDR3 is CACDTVLGDTAWTDKLIF. As DNA, the CDR3 is TGTGCCTGTGACACCGTTCTGGGGGATACGGCTTGGACCGATAAACTCATCTTT.

This clone was recorded a few times. This sequence may be a read error, since a much larger clone differs from it by one base. This specimen includes other DNA sequences encoding the same CDR3. The genes are TRDV2 and TRDJ1; a possible D gene is TRDD3 (6 bases). The CDR3 sequence is 18 residues long. V was trimmed by 0 bases and J by 1 base, leaving 20 bases between them. In germline, CDR1 is GEAIGNYY, CDR2 EKD. CDR3 in DNA: TGTGCCTGTGACACCGTCCCTAATGGGGGTATAAGCACCGATAAACTCATCTTT. Its protein is CACDTVPNGGISTDKLIF.

On this clone itself: TCRdb's entry gives the protein of a much larger clone, which mismatches this DNA's translation at residue 4, likely from a read error; the protein reported here is translated from the DNA. This chain joins TRDV2 and TRDJ1; D perhaps matches TRDD3 (6 bases). CDR3 length: 15 residues. CDR1 and CDR2 from the germline V gene are GEAIGNYY and EKD. V was pared by 5 bases and J by 8 bases, with 23 bases between. This CDR3 reads CACGTLEGGPPKLIF. The CDR3 nucleotides are TGTGCCTGTGGCACGCTTGAAGGGGGACCCCCGAAACTCATCTTT.